This TCR beta chain was captured in a study of blood T cells in healthy people across ages. Healthy individuals of Caucasian origin from Russia, aged 6 to 90, served as donors. Isolation yielded PBMCs, at least 7 million per sample, in every case. Through a sample-barcoded 5' primer and a J-beta primer mix, a second PCR was run for about 6 to 11 cycles. The template-switch adaptor, which had 12 random nucleotides, put a tag on each cDNA molecule. MiXCR, run by TCRdb on the 5' RACE reads, gives a single entry per CDR3 protein. Altogether 850,000 to 950,000 distinct CDR3 sequences are present, under 35% being singletons, with the ten largest covering 17%. The sequenced sample was blood. The receptor was derived from a woman of 80 years or more in good health.

In DNA form, the CDR3 reads TGCAGTGCTAGGGACAGGGGGAACTCCTACAATGAGCAGTACTTC. Translating gives CSARDRGNSYNEQYF. V and J are TRBV20-1 and TRBJ2-1; TRBD1 agrees at 10 bases. Judging by the DNA end, TRBJ2-7 fits better; the J call may be wrong. This CDR3 is built from 15 residues. CDR1 and CDR2 from the germline V gene are DFQATT and SNEGSKA (reference sequence).